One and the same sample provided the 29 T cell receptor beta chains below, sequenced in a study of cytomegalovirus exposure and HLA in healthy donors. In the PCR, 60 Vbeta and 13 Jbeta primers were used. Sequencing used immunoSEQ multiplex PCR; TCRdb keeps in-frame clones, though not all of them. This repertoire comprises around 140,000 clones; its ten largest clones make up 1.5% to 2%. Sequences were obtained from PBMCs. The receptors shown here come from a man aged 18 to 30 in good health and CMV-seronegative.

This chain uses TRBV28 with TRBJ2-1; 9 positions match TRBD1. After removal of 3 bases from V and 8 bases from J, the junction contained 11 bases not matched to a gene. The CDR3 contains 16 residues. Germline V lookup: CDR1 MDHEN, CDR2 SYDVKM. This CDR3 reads CASSLTGQGMIHEQFF. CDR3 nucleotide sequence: TGTGCCAGCAGTTTGACGGGACAGGGAATGATACATGAGCAGTTCTTC.

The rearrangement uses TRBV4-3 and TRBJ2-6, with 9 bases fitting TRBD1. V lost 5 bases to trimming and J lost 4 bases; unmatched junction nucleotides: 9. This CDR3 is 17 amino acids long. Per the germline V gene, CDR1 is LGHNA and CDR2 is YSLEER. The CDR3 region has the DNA TGCGCCAGCAGCGAAGGACAGGGGTTCTCCGGGGCCAACGTCCTGACTTTC. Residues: CASSEGQGFSGANVLTF.

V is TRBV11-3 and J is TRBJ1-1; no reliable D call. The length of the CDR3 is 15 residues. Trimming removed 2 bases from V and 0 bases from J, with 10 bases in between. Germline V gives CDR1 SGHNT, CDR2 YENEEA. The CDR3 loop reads CASSLNPDLNTEAFF. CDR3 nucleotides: TGTGCCAGCAGCTTAAATCCCGACTTGAACACTGAAGCTTTCTTT.

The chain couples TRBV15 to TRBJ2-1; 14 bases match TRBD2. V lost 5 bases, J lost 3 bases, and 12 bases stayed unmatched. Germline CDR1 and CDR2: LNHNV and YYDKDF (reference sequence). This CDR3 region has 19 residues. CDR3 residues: CATSGGSGLAGVVYNEQFF. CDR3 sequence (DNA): TGTGCCACCAGCGGAGGGTCGGGACTAGCGGGAGTGGTCTACAATGAGCAGTTCTTC.

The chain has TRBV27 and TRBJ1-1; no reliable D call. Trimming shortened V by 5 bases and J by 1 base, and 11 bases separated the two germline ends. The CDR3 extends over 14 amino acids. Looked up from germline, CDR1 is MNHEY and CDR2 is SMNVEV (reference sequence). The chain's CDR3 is CASSPLGPNTEAFF. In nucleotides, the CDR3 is TGTGCCAGCAGTCCTTTGGGCCCGAACACTGAAGCTTTCTTT.

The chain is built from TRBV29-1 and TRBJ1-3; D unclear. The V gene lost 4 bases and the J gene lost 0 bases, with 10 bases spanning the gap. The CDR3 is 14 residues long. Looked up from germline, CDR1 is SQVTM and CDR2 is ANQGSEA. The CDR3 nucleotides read TGCAGCGTTGTTGCGGAAATCTCTGGAAACACCATATATTTT. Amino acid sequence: CSVVAEISGNTIYF.

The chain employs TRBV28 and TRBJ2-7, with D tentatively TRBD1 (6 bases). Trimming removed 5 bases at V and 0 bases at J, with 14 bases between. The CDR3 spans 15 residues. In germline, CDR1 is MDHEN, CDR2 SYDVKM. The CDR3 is CASSRDIDRSYEQYF. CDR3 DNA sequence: TGTGCCAGCAGTCGGGACATTGATCGCTCCTACGAGCAGTACTTC.

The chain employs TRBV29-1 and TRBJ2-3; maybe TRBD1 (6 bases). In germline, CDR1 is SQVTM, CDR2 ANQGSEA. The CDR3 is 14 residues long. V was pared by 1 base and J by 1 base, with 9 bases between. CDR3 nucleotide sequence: TGCAGCGTTGAAGGCGCAGGGGGCACAGATACGCAGTATTTT. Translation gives CSVEGAGGTDTQYF.

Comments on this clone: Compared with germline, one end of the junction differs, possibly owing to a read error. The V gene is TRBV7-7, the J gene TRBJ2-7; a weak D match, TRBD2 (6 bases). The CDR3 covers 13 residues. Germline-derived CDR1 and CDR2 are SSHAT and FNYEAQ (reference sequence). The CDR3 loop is CASSLAPGDEQYF. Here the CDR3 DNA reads TGTGCTAGCAGCTTAGCGCCGGGGGACGAGCAGTACTTC.

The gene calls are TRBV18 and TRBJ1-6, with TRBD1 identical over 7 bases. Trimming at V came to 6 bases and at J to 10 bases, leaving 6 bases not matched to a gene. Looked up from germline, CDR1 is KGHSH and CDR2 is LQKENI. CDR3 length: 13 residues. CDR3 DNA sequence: TGTGCCAGCTCCAGACAGGGCGGGTCACCCCTCCACTTT. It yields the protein CASSRQGGSPLHF.

The CDR3: CASSPRQGVHQPQHF. The CDR3 DNA reads TGTGCCAGCTCACCAAGGCAGGGGGTTCATCAGCCCCAGCATTTT. This rearrangement joins TRBV18 to TRBJ1-5; TRBD1 matches 7 bases. The CDR3 contains 15 residues. The V and J ends lost 2 bases and 5 bases, in that order; junction bases with no gene match: 6. Germline assignment: CDR1 KGHSH and CDR2 LQKENI. Filled out from reference TRBV18 and TRBJ1-5, the complete variable domain reads NAGVMQNPRHLVRRRGQEARLRCSPMKGHSHVYWYRQLPEEGLKFMVYLQKENIIDESGMPKERFSAEFPKEGPSILRIQQVVRGDSAAYFCASSPRQGVHQPQHFGDGTRLSIL.

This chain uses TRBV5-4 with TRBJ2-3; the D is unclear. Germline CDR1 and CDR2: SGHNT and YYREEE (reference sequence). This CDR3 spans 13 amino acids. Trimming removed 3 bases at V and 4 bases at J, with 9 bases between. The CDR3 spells CASSYDRSDTQYF. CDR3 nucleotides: TGTGCCAGCAGCTACGATCGGTCAGATACGCAGTATTTT. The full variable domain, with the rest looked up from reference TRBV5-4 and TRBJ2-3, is ETGVTQSPTHLIKTRGQQVTLRCSSQSGHNTVSWYQQALGQGPQFIFQYYREEENGRGNFPPRFSGLQFPNYSSELNVNALELDDSALYLCASSYDRSDTQYFGPGTRLTVL.

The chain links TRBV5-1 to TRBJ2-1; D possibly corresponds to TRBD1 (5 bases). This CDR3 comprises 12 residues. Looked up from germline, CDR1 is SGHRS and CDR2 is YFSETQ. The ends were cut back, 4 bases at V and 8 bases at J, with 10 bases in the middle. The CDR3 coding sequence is TGCGCCAGCAGCCCAAGGGGTCATGAGCAGTTCTTC. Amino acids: CASSPRGHEQFF.

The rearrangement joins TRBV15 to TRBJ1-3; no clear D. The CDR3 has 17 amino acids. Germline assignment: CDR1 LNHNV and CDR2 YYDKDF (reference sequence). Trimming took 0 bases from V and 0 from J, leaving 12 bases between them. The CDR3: CATSRDWAPSSGNTIYF. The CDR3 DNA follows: TGTGCCACCAGCAGAGATTGGGCACCCTCCTCTGGAAACACCATATATTTT.

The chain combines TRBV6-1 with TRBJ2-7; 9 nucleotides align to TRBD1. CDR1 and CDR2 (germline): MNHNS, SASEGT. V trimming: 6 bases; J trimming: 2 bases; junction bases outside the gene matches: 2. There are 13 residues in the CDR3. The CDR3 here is CASRRDRAYEQYF. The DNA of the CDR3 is TGTGCCAGCAGACGGGACAGGGCCTACGAGCAGTACTTC.

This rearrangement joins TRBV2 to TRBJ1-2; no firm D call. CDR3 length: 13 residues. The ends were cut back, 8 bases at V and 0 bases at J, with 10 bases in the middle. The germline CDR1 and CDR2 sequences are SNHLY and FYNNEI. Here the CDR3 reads CASGIGANYGYTF. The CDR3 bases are TGTGCCAGCGGGATCGGGGCTAACTATGGCTACACCTTC.

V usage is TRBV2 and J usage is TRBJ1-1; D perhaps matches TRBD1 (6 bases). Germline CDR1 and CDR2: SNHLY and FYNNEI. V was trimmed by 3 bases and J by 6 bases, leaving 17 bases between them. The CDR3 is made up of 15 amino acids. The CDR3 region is CASSDGQGRFAEAFF. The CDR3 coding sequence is TGTGCCAGCAGTGATGGTCAGGGGAGATTCGCTGAAGCTTTCTTT.

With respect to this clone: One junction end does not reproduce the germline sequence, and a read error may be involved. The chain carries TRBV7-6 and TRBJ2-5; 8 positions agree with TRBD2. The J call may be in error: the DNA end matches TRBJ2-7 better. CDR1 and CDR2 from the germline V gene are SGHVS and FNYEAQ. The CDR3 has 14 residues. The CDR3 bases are TGTGCCAGCACCTTAGGACTAGCAGGCTACGAGCAGTACTTC. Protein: CASTLGLAGYEQYF.

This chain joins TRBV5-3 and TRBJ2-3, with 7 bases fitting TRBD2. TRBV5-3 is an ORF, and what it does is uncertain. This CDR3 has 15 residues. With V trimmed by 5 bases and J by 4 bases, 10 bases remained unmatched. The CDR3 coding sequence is TGTGCCAGAAGACCGCGGGAGCCCAGCGCAGATACGCAGTATTTT. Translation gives CARRPREPSADTQYF.

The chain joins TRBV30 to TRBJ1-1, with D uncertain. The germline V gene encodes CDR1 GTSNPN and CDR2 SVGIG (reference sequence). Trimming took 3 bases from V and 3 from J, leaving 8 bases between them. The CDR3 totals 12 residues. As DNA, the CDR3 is TGTGCCTGGAGGAGAGGTTACACTGAAGCTTTCTTT. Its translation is CAWRRGYTEAFF.

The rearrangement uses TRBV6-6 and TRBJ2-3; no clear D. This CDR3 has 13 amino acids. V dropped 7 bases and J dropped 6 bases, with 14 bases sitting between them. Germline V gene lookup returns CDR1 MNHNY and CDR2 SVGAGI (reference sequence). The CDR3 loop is CASTPQPRDTQYF. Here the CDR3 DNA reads TGTGCCAGCACCCCCCAACCCCGGGATACGCAGTATTTT.

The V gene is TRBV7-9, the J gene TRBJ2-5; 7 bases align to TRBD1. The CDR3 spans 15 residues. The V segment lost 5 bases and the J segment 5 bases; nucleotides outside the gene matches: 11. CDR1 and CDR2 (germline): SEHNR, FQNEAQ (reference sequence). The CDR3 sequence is CASSQRQGPRETQYF. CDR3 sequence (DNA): TGTGCCAGCAGCCAAAGACAGGGCCCGCGGGAGACCCAGTACTTC.

The CDR3 coding sequence is TGTGCCAGCACCCGGGCGGGAAGCACCGGGGAGCTGTTTTTT. This sequence encodes CASTRAGSTGELFF. The rearrangement links TRBV11-3 to TRBJ2-2; perhaps TRBD2 as D (6 bases). There are 14 residues in the CDR3. V was cut by 7 bases and J by 4 bases, with 13 bases left in between. CDR1 SGHNT and CDR2 YENEEA come from the germline V gene.

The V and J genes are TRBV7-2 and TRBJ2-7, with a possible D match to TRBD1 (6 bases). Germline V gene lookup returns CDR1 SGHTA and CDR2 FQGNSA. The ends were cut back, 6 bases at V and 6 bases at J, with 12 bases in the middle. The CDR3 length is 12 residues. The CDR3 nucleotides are TGTGCCAGCAGGGACAGATTCGGCGAGCAGTACTTC. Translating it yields CASRDRFGEQYF.

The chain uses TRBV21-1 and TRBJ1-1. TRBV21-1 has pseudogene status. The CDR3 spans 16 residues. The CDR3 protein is CASSKAEGRGNTEAFF. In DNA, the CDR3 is TGTGCCAGCAGCAAAGCGGAAGGGAGAGGGAACACTGAAGCTTTCTTT.

CDR3 DNA: TGTGCCAGCAGTTACTCGTTAGGGACTGGAACCTACGAGCAGTACTTC. This sequence encodes CASSYSLGTGTYEQYF. V is TRBV6-5 and J is TRBJ2-7, with D perhaps TRBD2 (6 bases). Germline V gene data show CDR1 as MNHEY and CDR2 as SVGAGI. There are 16 residues in the CDR3. The V end was cut by 0 bases, the J end by 2 bases, with 14 bases between.

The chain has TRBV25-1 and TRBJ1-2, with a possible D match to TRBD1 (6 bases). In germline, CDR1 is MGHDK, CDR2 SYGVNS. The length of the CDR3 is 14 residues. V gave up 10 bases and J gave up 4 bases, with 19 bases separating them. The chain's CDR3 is CATPSWDTFYGYTF. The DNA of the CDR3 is TGTGCCACCCCCTCCTGGGACACATTCTATGGCTACACCTTC.

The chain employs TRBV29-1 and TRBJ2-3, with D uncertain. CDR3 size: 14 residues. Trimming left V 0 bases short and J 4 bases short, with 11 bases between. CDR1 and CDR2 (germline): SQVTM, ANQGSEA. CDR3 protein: CSVEESGFADTQYF. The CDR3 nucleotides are TGCAGCGTTGAAGAATCCGGTTTCGCAGATACGCAGTATTTT.

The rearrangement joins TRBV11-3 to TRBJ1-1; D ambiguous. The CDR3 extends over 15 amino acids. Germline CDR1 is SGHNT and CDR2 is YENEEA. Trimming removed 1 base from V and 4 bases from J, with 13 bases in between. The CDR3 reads CASSLVRSHSTEAFF. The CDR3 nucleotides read TGTGCCAGCAGCTTAGTAAGGTCACACAGCACTGAAGCTTTCTTT.